This record looks at one TCR beta chain sequence and its context. No antigen is known for it. This CDR3 is 14 amino acids long. Germline assignment: CDR1 SGHKS and CDR2 YYEKEE (reference sequence). Trimming removed 4 bases from V and 1 base from J, with 12 bases in between. The data originate from a study of shared clonotypes between healthy human individuals. Study results and caveats: Compared with memory subsets, naive subsets generally had larger estimated richness. When compared with the clonotypes that were shared by all four sorted-subset donors, the non-shared clonotypes turned out to have lower generation probabilities.

Sequencing was performed with immunoSEQ multiplex PCR; in TCRdb, only in-frame clones are kept and a portion is missing. The table has roughly 1,500,000 clones, approximately 98.5% seen once. Input material: naive CD4+ T cells sorted from blood. The subset here: CD45RA+ positively selected. The clonotype was recovered from a man aged 30 to 39 in good health. The chain uses TRBV5-5 and TRBJ2-7; D possibly corresponds to TRBD1 (5 bases). This CDR3 is CASSPRQISYEQYF. The CDR3 DNA sequence: TGTGCCAGCAGCCCCCGACAGATTTCCTACGAGCAGTACTTC.